This paragraph covers one TCR beta chain sequence. Its specificity is not known. The data were obtained in a study of identifying expanded T cells in peripheral blood. Broader study findings: About 1.2 clones differed between technical replicates, versus about 15 and 19 over time.

Sequenced by immunoSEQ multiplex PCR; TCRdb stores in-frame clones only, minus some. The table records tens of thousands of clones, roughly 84% of them present only once. Healthy donors had no documented immune events, such as infections, while sampled. Sequencing was performed on blood. The sequence came from a person aged 18-70 years in good health.

The CDR3, as DNA: TGTGCCAGCAGTTTACAGGGCACTGAAGCTTTCTTT. Translation: CASSLQGTEAFF. The chain uses TRBV28 and TRBJ1-1, with D possibly being TRBD1 (5 bases). V gave up 2 bases and J gave up 4 bases, with 5 bases separating them. Germline V gene lookup returns CDR1 MDHEN and CDR2 SYDVKM. The CDR3 is 12 residues long.